This TCR beta chain was identified in a study of vaccination effects on CD4 cells after COVID-19. V was shortened by 0 bases and J by 0 bases, with 12 bases between the two germline ends. The CDR3 length is 17 residues. Germline V lookup: CDR1 SGHRS, CDR2 YFSETQ. Antigen-specific CD4+ T cells were first expanded with viral peptide pools by the ViraFEST assay and only then sequenced. The culture ran for less than 12 days, and then CD4+ T cells were isolated. They grew 1.8 million or so PBMC in each well, adding 10 IU/ml IL-2 and 10 ug/ml peptides. This clone was detected ten times or more. The antigen is undetermined. TCRdb keeps only in-frame clones here, not all; method: immunoSEQ multiplex PCR. This sample has 30,000 or so clones, with approximately 68% found just once.

The sample consisted of CD4+ T cells from PBMCs cultured with HCoV-229E spike peptides, taken before COVID-19 vaccination. This sequence was found in a human donor who received a COVID-19 vaccine. V and J are TRBV5-1 and TRBJ1-4; no clear D. Here the CDR3 reads CASSLEFGFSTNEKLFF. In DNA, the CDR3 is TGCGCCAGCAGCTTGGAATTCGGCTTCTCAACTAATGAAAAACTGTTTTTT.